This TCR beta chain stems from a study of shared clonotypes between healthy human individuals. Points from the study as a whole: Compared with memory subsets, naive subsets generally had larger estimated richness.

Repertoires were generated with immunoSEQ multiplex PCR, while TCRdb's copy carries only in-frame clones and drops some. The sample has about 2.1 million clones; more than 85% are singletons. Terminally differentiated effector memory CD45RA+ cells were excluded from the naive CD8 cells, which were CD45RO-negative and positively selected for CCR7. The CDR3 is made up of 14 amino acids. The V and J ends lost 3 bases and 7 bases, in that order; junction bases with no gene match: 8. Germline V gives CDR1 LNHNV, CDR2 YYDKDF (reference sequence). Concerning this clone: Its target is unknown.

This TCR came from a man in his late teens or twenties in good health. Some clones in this sample may be carry-over from other donors' samples. Sequencing was done on a sample of naive CD8+ T cells from PBMCs. The genes are TRBV15 and TRBJ1-2; 7 positions match TRBD1. This CDR3 is CATSSTTGAGGYTF. The CDR3 coding sequence is TGTGCCACCAGCAGTACAACAGGGGCGGGTGGCTACACCTTC.